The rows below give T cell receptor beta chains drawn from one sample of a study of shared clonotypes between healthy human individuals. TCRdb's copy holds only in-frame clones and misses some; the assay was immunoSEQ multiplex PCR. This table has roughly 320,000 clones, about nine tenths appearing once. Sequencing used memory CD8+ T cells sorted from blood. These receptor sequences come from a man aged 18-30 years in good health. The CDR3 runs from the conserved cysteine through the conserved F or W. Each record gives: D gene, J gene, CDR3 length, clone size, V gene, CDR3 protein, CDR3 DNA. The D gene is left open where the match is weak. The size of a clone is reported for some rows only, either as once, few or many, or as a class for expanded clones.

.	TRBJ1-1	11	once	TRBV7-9	CASSLATEAFF	TGTGCCAGCAGCTTAGCCACTGAAGCTTTCTTT
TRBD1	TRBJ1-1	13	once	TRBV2	CASREGQGVEAFF	TGTGCCAGCAGGGAAGGACAGGGTGTCGAAGCTTTCTTT
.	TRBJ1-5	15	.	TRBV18	CASSLNRYSNQPQHF	TGTGCCAGCTCACTTAACAGGTATAGCAATCAGCCCCAGCATTTT
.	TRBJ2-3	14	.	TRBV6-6	CASSPDPGTDTQYF	TGTGCCAGCAGTCCGGACCCTGGCACAGATACGCAGTATTTT
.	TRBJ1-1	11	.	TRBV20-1	CSARPLGEAFF	TGCAGTGCTAGACCGCTAGGTGAAGCTTTCTTT
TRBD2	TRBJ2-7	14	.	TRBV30	CAWSKLAVTYEQYF	TGTGCCTGGAGTAAACTAGCGGTAACCTACGAGCAGTACTTC
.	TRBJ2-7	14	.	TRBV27	CASSARDGSYEQYF	TGTGCCAGCAGCGCCCGGGACGGCTCCTACGAGCAGTACTTC
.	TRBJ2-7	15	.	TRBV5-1	CASSWVQQGTYEQYF	TGCGCCAGCAGCTGGGTCCAGCAGGGGACCTACGAGCAGTACTTC
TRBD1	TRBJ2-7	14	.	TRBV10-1	CASSSDRGRDEQYF	TGCGCCAGCAGTTCGGACAGGGGGCGCGACGAGCAGTACTTC
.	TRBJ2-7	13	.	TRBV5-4	CASSPGPHYEQYF	TGTGCCAGCAGCCCTGGACCACACTACGAGCAGTACTTC
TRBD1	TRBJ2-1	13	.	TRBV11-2	CASTDRGYNEQFF	TGTGCCAGCACCGACAGGGGATACAATGAGCAGTTCTTC
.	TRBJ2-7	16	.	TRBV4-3	CASSQDREGSSYEQYF	TGCGCCAGCAGCCAAGATCGTGAGGGGAGCTCCTACGAGCAGTACTTC
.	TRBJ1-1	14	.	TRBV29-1	CSVTDTFLNTEAFF	TGCAGCGTTACGGACACCTTCCTTAACACTGAAGCTTTCTTT
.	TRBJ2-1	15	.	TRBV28	CASSLRGGLHNEQFF	TGTGCCAGCAGTTTGCGAGGGGGATTACACAATGAGCAGTTCTTC
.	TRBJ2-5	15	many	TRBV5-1	CASSLGLAIKETQYF	TGCGCCAGCAGCTTGGGGTTAGCGATTAAAGAGACCCAGTACTTC
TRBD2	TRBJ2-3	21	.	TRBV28	CASSTPRWSSGGASSTDTQYF	TGTGCCAGCAGTACACCCCGTTGGTCTAGCGGGGGGGCCTCTAGCACAGATACGCAGTATTTT
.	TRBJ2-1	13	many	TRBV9	CASSWGLYNEQFF	TGTGCCAGCAGCTGGGGACTCTACAATGAGCAGTTCTTC
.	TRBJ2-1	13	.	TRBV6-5	CASSYGRGNEQFF	TGTGCCAGCAGTTACGGTAGGGGCAATGAGCAGTTCTTC
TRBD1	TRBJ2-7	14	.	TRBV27	CASSLGTEAYEQYF	TGTGCCAGCAGTTTAGGGACAGAGGCCTACGAGCAGTACTTC
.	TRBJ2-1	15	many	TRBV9	CASSVGGNLYNEQFF	TGTGCCAGCAGCGTTGGCGGGAACCTCTACAATGAGCAGTTCTTC
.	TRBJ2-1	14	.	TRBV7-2	CASSRGITYNEQFF	TGTGCCAGCAGCCGGGGAATCACCTACAATGAGCAGTTCTTC
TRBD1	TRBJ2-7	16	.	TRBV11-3	CASSLSFGDRGYEQYF	TGTGCCAGCAGCTTATCATTCGGGGACAGGGGCTACGAGCAGTACTTC
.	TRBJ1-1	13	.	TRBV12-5	CASGLDTNTEAFF	TGTGCTAGTGGACTGGACACGAACACTGAAGCTTTCTTT